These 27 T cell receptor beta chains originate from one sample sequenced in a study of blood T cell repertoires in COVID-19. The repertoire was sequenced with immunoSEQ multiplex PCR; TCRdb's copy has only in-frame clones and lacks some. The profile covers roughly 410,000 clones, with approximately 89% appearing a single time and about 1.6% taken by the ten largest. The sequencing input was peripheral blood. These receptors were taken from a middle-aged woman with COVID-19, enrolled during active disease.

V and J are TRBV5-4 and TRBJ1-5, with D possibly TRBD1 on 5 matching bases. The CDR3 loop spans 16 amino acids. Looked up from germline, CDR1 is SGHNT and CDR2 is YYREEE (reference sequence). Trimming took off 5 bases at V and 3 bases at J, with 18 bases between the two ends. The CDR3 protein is CASSLQPGLTNQPQHF. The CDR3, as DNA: TGTGCCAGCAGTTTGCAACCGGGACTTACCAATCAGCCCCAGCATTTT.

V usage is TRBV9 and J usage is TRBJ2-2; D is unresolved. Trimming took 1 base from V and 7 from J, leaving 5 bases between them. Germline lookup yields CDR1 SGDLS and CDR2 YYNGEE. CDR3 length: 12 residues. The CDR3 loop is CASSVIRGELFF. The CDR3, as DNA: TGTGCCAGCAGCGTAATTCGCGGGGAGCTGTTTTTT.

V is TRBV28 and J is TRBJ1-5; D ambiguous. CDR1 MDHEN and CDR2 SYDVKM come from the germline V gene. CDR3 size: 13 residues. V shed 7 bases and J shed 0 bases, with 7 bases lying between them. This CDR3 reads CASTPYSNQPQHF. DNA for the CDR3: TGTGCCAGCACCCCCTATAGCAATCAGCCCCAGCATTTT. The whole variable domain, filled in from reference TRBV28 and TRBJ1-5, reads DVKVTQSSRYLVKRTGEKVFLECVQDMDHENMFWYRQDPGLGLRLIYFSYDVKMKEKGDIPEGYSVSREKKERFSLILESASTNQTSMYLCASTPYSNQPQHFGDGTRLSIL.

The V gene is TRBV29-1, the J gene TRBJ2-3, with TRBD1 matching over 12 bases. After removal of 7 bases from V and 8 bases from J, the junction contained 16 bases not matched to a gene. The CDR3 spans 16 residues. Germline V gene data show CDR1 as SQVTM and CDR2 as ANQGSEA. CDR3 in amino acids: CSGTVGGQGASGTQYF. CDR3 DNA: TGCAGCGGCACTGTTGGGGGACAGGGGGCCTCGGGTACGCAGTATTTT.

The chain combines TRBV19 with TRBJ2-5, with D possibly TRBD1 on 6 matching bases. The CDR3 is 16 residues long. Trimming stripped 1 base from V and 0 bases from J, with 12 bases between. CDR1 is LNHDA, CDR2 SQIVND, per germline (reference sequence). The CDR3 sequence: CASSIGGQGDQETQYF. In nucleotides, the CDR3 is TGTGCCAGTAGTATAGGGGGACAAGGGGACCAAGAGACCCAGTACTTC.

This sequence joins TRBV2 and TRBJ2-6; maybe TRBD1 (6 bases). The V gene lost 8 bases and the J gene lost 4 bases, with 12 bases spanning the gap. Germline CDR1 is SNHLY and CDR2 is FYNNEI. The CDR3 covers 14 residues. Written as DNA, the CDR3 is TGTGCCAGCTCAGGGGATCCAGGGGCCAACGTCCTGACTTTC. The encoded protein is CASSGDPGANVLTF.

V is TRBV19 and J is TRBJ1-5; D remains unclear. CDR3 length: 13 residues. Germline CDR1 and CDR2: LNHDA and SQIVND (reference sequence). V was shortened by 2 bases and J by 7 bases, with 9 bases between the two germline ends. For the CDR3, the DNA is TGTGCCAGTAGTATAAGCATTAGCCAGCCCCAGCATTTT. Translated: CASSISISQPQHF.

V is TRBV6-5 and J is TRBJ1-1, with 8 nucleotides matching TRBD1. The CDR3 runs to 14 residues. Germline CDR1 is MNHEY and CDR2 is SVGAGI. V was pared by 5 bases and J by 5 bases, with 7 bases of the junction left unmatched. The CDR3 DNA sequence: TGTGCCAGCAGTCTTCAGGGGGCGAGGACTGAAGCTTTCTTT. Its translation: CASSLQGARTEAFF.

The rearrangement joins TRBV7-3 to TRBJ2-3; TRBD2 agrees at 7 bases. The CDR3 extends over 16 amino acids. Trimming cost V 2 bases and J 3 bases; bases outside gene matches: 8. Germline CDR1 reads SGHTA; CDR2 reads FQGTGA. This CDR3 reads CASSLWSGEGTDTQYF. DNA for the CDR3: TGTGCCAGCAGCTTATGGTCCGGGGAGGGGACAGATACGCAGTATTTT.

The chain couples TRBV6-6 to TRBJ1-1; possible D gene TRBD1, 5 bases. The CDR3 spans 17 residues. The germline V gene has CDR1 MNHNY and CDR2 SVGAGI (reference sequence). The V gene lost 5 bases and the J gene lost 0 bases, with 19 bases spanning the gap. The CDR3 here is CASSPRRGGWMNTEAFF. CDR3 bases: TGTGCCAGCAGTCCTAGGCGGGGGGGGTGGATGAACACTGAAGCTTTCTTT.

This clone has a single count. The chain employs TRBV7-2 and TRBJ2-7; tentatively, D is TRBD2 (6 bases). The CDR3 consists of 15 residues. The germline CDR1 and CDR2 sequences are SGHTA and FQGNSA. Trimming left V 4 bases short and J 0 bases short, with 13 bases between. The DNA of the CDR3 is TGTGCCAGCAGCTACCGGGGACTGGACTCCTACGAGCAGTACTTC. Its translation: CASSYRGLDSYEQYF.

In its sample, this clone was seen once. The CDR3: CASSYTTGNTIYF. CDR3 bases: TGCGCCAGCAGCTACACAACTGGAAACACCATATATTTT. V is TRBV5-1 and J is TRBJ1-3, with D uncertain. The CDR3 has 13 residues. Germline CDR1 reads SGHRS; CDR2 reads YFSETQ. The V end lost 3 bases, the J end lost 2 bases, and 6 bases lay between the germline ends.

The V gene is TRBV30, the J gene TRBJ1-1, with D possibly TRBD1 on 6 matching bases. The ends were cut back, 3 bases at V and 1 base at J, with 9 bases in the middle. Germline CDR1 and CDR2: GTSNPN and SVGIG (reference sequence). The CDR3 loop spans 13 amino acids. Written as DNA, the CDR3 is TGTGCCTGGAGGATAGGGGGGAACACTGAAGCTTTCTTT. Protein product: CAWRIGGNTEAFF.

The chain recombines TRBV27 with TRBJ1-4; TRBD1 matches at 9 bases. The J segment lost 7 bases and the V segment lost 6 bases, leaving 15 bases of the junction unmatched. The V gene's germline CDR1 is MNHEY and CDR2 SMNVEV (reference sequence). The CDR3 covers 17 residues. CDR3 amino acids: CASSPTGGAGVVEKLFF. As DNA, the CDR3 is TGTGCCAGCAGCCCTACAGGGGGCGCGGGAGTCGTTGAAAAACTGTTTTTT.

The CDR3 DNA follows: TGTGCCAGCAGTTACCCTCCGGGACAGGGGCCTCGGTATGGCTACACCTTC. It is translated as CASSYPPGQGPRYGYTF. The chain carries TRBV6-2 or TRBV6-3 and TRBJ1-2; TRBD1 matches at 10 bases. Germline lookup yields CDR1 MNHEY and CDR2 SVGEGT. With 2 bases clipped from V and 5 bases from J, the junction kept 11 bases outside the gene matches. CDR3 length: 17 amino acids.

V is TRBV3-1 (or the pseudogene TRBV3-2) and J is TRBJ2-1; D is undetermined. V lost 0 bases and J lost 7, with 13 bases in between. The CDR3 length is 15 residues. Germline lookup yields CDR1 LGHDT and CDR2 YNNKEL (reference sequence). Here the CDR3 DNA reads TGTGCCAGCAGCCAAGACAAAAGCCCTCGGAATGAGCAGTTCTTC. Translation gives CASSQDKSPRNEQFF.

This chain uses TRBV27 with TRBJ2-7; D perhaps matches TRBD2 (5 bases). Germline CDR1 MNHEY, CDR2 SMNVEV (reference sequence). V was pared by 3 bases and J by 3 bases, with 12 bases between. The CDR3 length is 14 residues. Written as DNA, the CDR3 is TGTGCCAGCAGTTTCTCGGGGTCTGTCTACGAGCAGTACTTC. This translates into CASSFSGSVYEQYF.

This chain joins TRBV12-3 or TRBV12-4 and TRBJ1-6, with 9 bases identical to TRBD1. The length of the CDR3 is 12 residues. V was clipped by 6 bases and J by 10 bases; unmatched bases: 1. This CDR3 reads CASRTGGSPLHF. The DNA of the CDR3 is TGTGCCAGCAGAACAGGGGGCTCACCCCTCCACTTT.

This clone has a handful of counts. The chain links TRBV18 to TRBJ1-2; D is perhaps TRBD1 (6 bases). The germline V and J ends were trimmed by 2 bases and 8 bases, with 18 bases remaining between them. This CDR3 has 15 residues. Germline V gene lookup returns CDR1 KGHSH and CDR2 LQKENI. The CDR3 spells CASSPKDSTSRGYTF. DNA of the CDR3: TGTGCCAGCTCACCAAAGGACAGCACGTCAAGAGGCTACACCTTC.

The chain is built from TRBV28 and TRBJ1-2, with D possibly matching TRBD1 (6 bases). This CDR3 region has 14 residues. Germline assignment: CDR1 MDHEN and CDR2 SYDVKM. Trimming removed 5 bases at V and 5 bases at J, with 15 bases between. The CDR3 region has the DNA TGTGCCAGCAGTCAGGGGCGAACGGATTATGGCTACACCTTC. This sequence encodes CASSQGRTDYGYTF.

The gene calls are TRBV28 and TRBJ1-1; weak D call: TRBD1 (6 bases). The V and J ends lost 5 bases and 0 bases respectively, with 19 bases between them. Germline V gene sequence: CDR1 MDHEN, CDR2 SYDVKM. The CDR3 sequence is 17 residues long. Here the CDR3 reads CASSQVYLGQLNTEAFF. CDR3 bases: TGTGCCAGCAGTCAAGTCTACCTCGGACAGTTGAACACTGAAGCTTTCTTT.

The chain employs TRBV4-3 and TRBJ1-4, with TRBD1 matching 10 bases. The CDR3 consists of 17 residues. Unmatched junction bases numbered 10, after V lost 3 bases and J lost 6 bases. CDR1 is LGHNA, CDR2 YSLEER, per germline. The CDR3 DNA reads TGCGCCAGCAGCCAGGATCCGCCGGGACAGGGGTATGAAAAACTGTTTTTT. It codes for CASSQDPPGQGYEKLFF.

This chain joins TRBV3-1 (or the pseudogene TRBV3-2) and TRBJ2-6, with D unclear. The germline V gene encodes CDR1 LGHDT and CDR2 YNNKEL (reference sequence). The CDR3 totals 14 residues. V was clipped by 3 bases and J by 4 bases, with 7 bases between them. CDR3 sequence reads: CASSHPSGANVLTF. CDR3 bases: TGTGCCAGCAGCCACCCGTCGGGGGCCAACGTCCTGACTTTC.

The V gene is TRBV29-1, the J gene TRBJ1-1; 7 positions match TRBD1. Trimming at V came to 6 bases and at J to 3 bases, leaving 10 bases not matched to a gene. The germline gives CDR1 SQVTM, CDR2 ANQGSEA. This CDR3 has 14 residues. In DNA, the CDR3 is TGCAGCGTAATAAGACAGGGAACGGACACTGAAGCTTTCTTT. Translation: CSVIRQGTDTEAFF.

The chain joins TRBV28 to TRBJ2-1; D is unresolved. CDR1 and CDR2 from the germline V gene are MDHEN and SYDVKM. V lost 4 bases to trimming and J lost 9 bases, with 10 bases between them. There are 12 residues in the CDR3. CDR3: CASSSLVGEQFF. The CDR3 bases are TGTGCCAGCAGTTCCCTGGTCGGTGAGCAGTTCTTC.

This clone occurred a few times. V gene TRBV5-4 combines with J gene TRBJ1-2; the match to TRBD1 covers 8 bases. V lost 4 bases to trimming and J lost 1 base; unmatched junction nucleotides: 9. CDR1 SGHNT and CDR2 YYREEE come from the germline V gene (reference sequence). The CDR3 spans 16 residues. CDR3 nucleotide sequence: TGTGCCAGCAGCGCGTGGACAGGGAAGTTTAACTATGGCTACACCTTC. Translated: CASSAWTGKFNYGYTF. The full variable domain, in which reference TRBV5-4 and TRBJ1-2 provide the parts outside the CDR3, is ETGVTQSPTHLIKTRGQQVTLRCSSQSGHNTVSWYQQALGQGPQFIFQYYREEENGRGNFPPRFSGLQFPNYSSELNVNALELDDSALYLCASSAWTGKFNYGYTFGSGTRLTVV.

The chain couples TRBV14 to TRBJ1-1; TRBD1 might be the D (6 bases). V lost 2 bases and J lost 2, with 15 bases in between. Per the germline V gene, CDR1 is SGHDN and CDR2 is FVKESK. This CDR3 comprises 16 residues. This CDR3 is CASSQRPGAFNTEAFF. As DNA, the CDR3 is TGTGCCAGCAGCCAACGGCCAGGGGCGTTCAACACTGAAGCTTTCTTT.